This TCR beta chain was observed in a study of blood T cell repertoires in COVID-19. Repertoires were generated with immunoSEQ multiplex PCR, while TCRdb's copy carries only in-frame clones and drops some. The data contain about 160,000 clones, approximately 92% of them seen just once; the ten biggest clones take up roughly 4.5%. The CDR3 runs to 12 residues. The germline CDR1 and CDR2 sequences are MDHEN and SYDVKM. V was cut by 6 bases and J by 0 bases, with 5 bases left in between. The sequenced sample consisted of peripheral blood. The J gene is TRBJ1-2, the V gene TRBV28; the D is unclear. This sequence originates from a woman between 45 and 65 years old with acute or convalescent COVID-19. The CDR3 DNA sequence: TGTGCCAGCAGGGCCTCTAACTATGGCTACACCTTC. Translating gives CASRASNYGYTF.